The 10 T cell receptor beta chains presented below share a single source sample, sequenced in a study of tumor and adjacent non-tumor tissue in lung cancer. No cell sorting was done before RNA was extracted from the tissue. More than 3 cm separated this lung sample from the edge of the tumor. The library came from three nested PCR rounds adapted from ARM-PCR protocols. Via MiXCR, TCRdb re-called the multiplex PCR reads, giving one row per CDR3 protein. The data show some 95,000 distinct CDR3 sequences, less than 85% seen once. The sequencing sample was made of distant non-tumor lung tissue. These receptors all come from a man aged 55 to 70 with small cell lung cancer.

This clonotype was counted ten times or more. This chain uses TRBV7-9 with TRBJ1-5; D might be TRBD1 (5 bases). Trimming cost V 4 bases and J 7 bases, with 11 bases left between them. CDR1 SEHNR and CDR2 FQNEAQ come from the germline V gene (reference sequence). This CDR3 has 13 residues. The CDR3 loop reads CASSSDEGQPQHF. As DNA, the CDR3 is TGTGCCAGCAGCTCCGATGAGGGGCAGCCCCAGCATTTT.

This clonotype was seen a handful of times. The V and J genes are TRBV11-2 and TRBJ2-7; 9 nucleotides line up with TRBD1. J was trimmed by 0 bases and V by 5 bases; bases with no gene match: 8. Germline CDR1 is SGHAT and CDR2 is FQNNGV. The CDR3 contains 16 residues. The CDR3 nucleotides are TGTGCCAGCAGCCAGGGACAGGGAGAGTTCTCCTACGAGCAGTACTTC. This sequence encodes CASSQGQGEFSYEQYF.

This clonotype was counted only a few times. One end of the junction is discordant with germline, which a read error may explain. The chain has TRBV13 and TRBJ1-1; D is ambiguous. The CDR3 spans 15 residues. Germline values: CDR1 PRHDT, CDR2 FYEKMQ (reference sequence). The CDR3 is CASRTRGDMNTEAFF. For the CDR3, the DNA is TGTGCCAGCAGGACTCGGGGAGACATGAACACTGAAGCCTTCTTT.

This clonotype has only one observation. One end of the junction is discordant with germline, which a read error may explain. The chain combines TRBV29-1 with TRBJ2-3; D is possibly TRBD2 (6 bases). There are 13 residues in the CDR3. The V gene's germline CDR1 is SQVTM and CDR2 ANQGSEA. CDR3 region: CSVGAGNTDTQYF. DNA of the CDR3: TGCAGCGTTGGGGCGGGAAACACAGATACACAGTATTTT.

The gene calls are TRBV12-3 or TRBV12-4 and TRBJ1-6; D not certain. The CDR3 is 15 residues long. The CDR3 region is CTSSLGNSRVSPLHF. The CDR3, as DNA: TGTACAAGCAGTTTAGGGAATTCGAGGGTTTCACCCCTCCACTTT.

The table lists this clonotype with many counts. This rearrangement joins TRBV5-4 to TRBJ2-3, with D hard to call. Germline CDR1 SGHNT, CDR2 YYREEE (reference sequence). CDR3 length: 15 amino acids. The germline V and J ends were trimmed by 0 bases and 0 bases, with 8 bases remaining between them. The CDR3 here is CASSLDLSSTDTQYF. Here the CDR3 DNA reads TGTGCCAGCAGCTTGGATCTGTCGAGCACAGATACGCAGTATTTT.

Regarding this clonotype: Its ends do not fully match the called genes, so a read error is possible. The chain is built from TRBV12-3 or TRBV12-4 and TRBJ2-7; no reliable D call. The CDR3 sequence is 11 residues long. The DNA of the CDR3 is TGTGCTAGCAGTTCCTTCTACGAGCAGTACTTC. Its protein product is CASSSFYEQYF.

This chain uses TRBV11-2 with TRBJ2-2; 10 bases fit TRBD2. Unmatched junction bases numbered 9, after V lost 7 bases and J lost 4 bases. The germline gives CDR1 SGHAT, CDR2 FQNNGV. The CDR3 covers 16 residues. CDR3: CASMGSSGSGTGELFF. CDR3 sequence (DNA): TGTGCCAGCATGGGGTCTAGCGGGAGTGGCACCGGGGAGCTGTTTTTT.

This clonotype occurred many times. This rearrangement joins TRBV20-1 to TRBJ1-2; 11 bases line up with TRBD1. The germline gives CDR1 DFQATT, CDR2 SNEGSKA (reference sequence). With V trimmed by 5 bases and J by 8 bases, 7 bases remained unmatched. The CDR3 has 13 amino acids. The CDR3 DNA reads as TGCAGTGCTTTGATGGACAGGGGGCTAGGCTACACCTTC. The encoded protein is CSALMDRGLGYTF.

This chain joins TRBV11-2 and TRBJ2-1, with no clear D. The CDR3 consists of 17 residues. Germline CDR1 and CDR2: SGHAT and FQNNGV. Written as DNA, the CDR3 is TGTACTAACAGCTTAGTGGCAGCCCAGAGCTCCTACAATGAGCAGTTCTTC. This translates into CTNSLVAAQSSYNEQFF.